This T cell receptor (beta chain) was retrieved from a study of shared clonotypes between healthy human individuals. Worth noting for this clone: The antigen is unknown.

General study points: Non-shared clonotypes showed lower generation probabilities than clonotypes common to all four donors.

TCRdb's table, derived via immunoSEQ multiplex PCR, lists solely in-frame clones and lacks some. The sample carries 2 million to 2.5 million clones, 85% to 95% recorded once. Germline CDR1 reads SGHDT; CDR2 reads YYEEEE. The CDR3 loop spans 14 amino acids. Trimming took 0 bases from V and 8 from J, leaving 12 bases between them. CD45RO-negative, CCR7-selected cells formed the naive CD8 fraction, which excluded terminally differentiated effector memory CD45RA+ cells. This clonotype was sampled from a man younger than 30 in good health. Some clones in this sample may be carry-over from other donors' samples. The chain joins TRBV5-6 to TRBJ2-4; D gene uncertain. The sequenced material came from naive CD8+ T cells from PBMCs. CDR3 in DNA: TGTGCCAGCAGCTTGGGACCCTCAATGGACATTCAGTACTTC. Translation gives CASSLGPSMDIQYF. The variable domain in full, completed from reference TRBV5-6 and TRBJ2-4, reads DAGVTQSPTHLIKTRGQQVTLRCSPKSGHDTVSWYQQALGQGPQFIFQYYEEEERQRGNFPDRFSGHQFPNYSSELNVNALLLGDSALYLCASSLGPSMDIQYFGAGTRLSVL.